The present T cell receptor (beta chain) was sequenced within a study of CD8+CD57+ T cells in acquired aplastic anemia. As for the study in general: The sorted CD4+ and CD8+ cells yielded an average approximately 3.3 ug of DNA.

Germline CDR1 is SGHTA and CDR2 is FQGNSA. The CDR3 consists of 13 residues. After removal of 3 bases from V and 14 bases from J, the junction contained 8 bases not matched to a gene. Patients sequenced had flow cytometry evidence of CD8+CD57+ cell expansion. Each patient gave a blood sample that was collected before any therapy had been received. This clonotype was observed at least ten times. Profiles of TCR beta VDJ and CDR3 were generated from a genomic DNA template. MiXCR was run by TCRdb on the reads, yielding one entry per CDR3 protein. The sample yields some 150,000 distinct CDR3 sequences, around 50% seen once.

V is TRBV7-2 and J is TRBJ1-4, with TRBD1 matching 8 bases. The sequenced material came from sorted CD4+, CD8+, or CD8+CD57+ T cells (not recorded which) from PBMCs. The receptor comes from a human donor with aplastic anemia. The CDR3 loop reads CASSFGTGEGLFF. CDR3 nucleotide sequence: TGTGCCAGCAGCTTTGGGACAGGAGAAGGGCTGTTTTTT.